Below, one T cell receptor beta chain is given with its context. This clonotype was recorded a few times. Its target antigen remains unknown. No clone much larger than this one lies a single base away; base qualities are absent. V sheds 3 bases and J sheds 0 bases, leaving 12 bases between their ends. According to the germline V gene (reference sequence), CDR1 reads DFQATT and CDR2 reads SNEGSKA. From cysteine to phenylalanine, the CDR3 is 14 amino acids long. CDR3 DNA only is kept here, 42 bases in frame from base 1. These data belong to a study of blood T cells in healthy people across ages (dated by TCRdb to about 2015). In the study overall: In model experiments, roughly one uniquely barcoded TCR beta cDNA molecule per two T cells was captured by template switching. To track age-related changes in TCR beta repertoire diversity, the study relied on deep sequencing normalized with unique cDNA molecular identifiers. Four age groups were formed from the donors: young (average about 17 years), middle-aged (less than 40), aged (about 62) and long-lived (approximately 78). To avoid experimental bias, donors of different ages were spread randomly across the sequencing lanes. For two donors (one aged 18 to 29 and one aged 80 or older), the study analyzed two additional independent replicas of 1 million unique cDNA reads from the same blood draw.

The donors were 40 or so Caucasian individuals from Russia, aged roughly 6 to 100 years, who were systemically healthy. Ten milliliters of peripheral blood were drawn from each donor into EDTA-treated Vacutainer tubes. PBMCs were isolated by Ficoll-Paque density-gradient centrifugation, with at least 7 million obtained per sample. Total RNA, at least 5 micrograms per sample, was extracted from PBMCs with Trizol reagent. Naive CD45RAhigh/CD27high T cell percentages were measured by flow cytometry on a PBMC aliquot from every donor. Library creation used 5' RACE. Reads for this sample came from an Illumina HiSeq 2500. A second PCR of about 6 to 11 cycles was performed with a sample-barcoded 5' primer and a J-beta primer mix. Each TCR beta cDNA molecule received a unique molecular identifier from a template-switch 5' adaptor carrying 12 random nucleotides. At least 3 million CDR3-containing paired-end reads were obtained from each sample. First-strand cDNA synthesis was performed from all RNA using the Mint cDNA synthesis kit, with priming by a TRBC-specific oligonucleotide. Following uracil-DNA glycosylase treatment, all cDNA underwent a first 18-cycle PCR with the universal primers M1SS and BC2_uni_R. As for the original processing: Each sample was normalized by randomly selecting 1 million high-quality reads, each carrying a distinct molecular identifier. Reads with shared molecular identifiers were discarded instead of being binned into consensus sequences. MiTCR, with a Q25 quality threshold and the strictest error-elimination algorithm, was used for CDR3 identification, clonotype clustering and error correction. A nonparametric unseen species model using Euler transformation provided a lower-bound estimate of total TCR beta diversity. TCRdb reprocessed the public reads (quality trimming at Q25 with fastp, clone calling with MiXCR) and kept in-frame beta chains. Each CDR3 protein gets just one entry, which takes the most common genes and DNA from the rows behind it. It is TCRdb's table, rather than the study itself, that gives the V and J calls and clone size. Present in this sample are 700,000 to 900,000 distinct CDR3 sequences, 53% of which were seen just once. The top ten clones comprise 40% to 50% of the sample.

Broad study findings and their caveats: Observed TCR beta diversity per million T cells fell roughly linearly with age, and a significant reduction was already apparent by age roughly 40. Compared with the aged group, more naive CD4+ T cells, fewer expanded clones and increased TCR diversity were shown by the long-lived group, suggesting age selection. Estimates of total diversity based on one million sequenced T cells were considered lower bounds and underestimates. Bulk unsorted PBMC profiling prevented conclusive comparison of naive and antigen-experienced compartments. Observed TCR beta diversity correlated strongly with the percentage of naive T cells measured by flow cytometry. Donor CMV infection status was unknown, potentially confounding age-related changes in expanded clonotypes.

The source material was blood. The source is an elderly man in good health. The sequence links TRBV20-1 to TRBJ2-7, with a tentative D gene TRBD2 over 6 matching bases. Here the CDR3 is given as CSARGGPSSYEQYF. The DNA sequence reads TGCAGTGCTAGGGGAGGCCCGAGCTCCTACGAGCAGTACTTC.